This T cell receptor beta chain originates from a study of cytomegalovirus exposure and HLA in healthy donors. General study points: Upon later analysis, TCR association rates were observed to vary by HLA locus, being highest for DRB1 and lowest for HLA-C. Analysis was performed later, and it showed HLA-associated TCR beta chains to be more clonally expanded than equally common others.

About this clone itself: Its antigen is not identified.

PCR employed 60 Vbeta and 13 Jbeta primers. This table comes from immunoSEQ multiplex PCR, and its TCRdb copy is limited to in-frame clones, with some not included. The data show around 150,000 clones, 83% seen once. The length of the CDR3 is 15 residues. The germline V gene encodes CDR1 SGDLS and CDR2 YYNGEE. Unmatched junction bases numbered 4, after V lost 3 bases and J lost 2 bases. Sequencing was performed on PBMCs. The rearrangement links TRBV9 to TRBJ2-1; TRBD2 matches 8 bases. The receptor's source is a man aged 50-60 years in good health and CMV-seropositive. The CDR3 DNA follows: TGTGCCAGCAGCGATAGTAGCGGGGCCTACAATGAGCAGTTCTTC. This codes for CASSDSSGAYNEQFF.